A single sample gave rise to the 5 T cell receptor beta chains below, sequenced in a study of molecular identifiers for immune sequencing clone quantification. TCRdb processed the PCR reads anew with MiXCR; each CDR3 protein has one entry. The table lists about 640,000 distinct CDR3 sequences, nearly 20% of them singletons. The sample was naive CD8+ T cells from blood, with Jurkat cell RNA spiked in. The sample's subset: FACS-sorted CD8+CD4-CCR7+CD45RA+ naive T cells. The receptor source for this set is a human donor in good health. Some libraries in this study had Jurkat cell RNA spiked in.

This clonotype was seen many times. The chain links TRBV27 to TRBJ1-1; D is perhaps TRBD1 (5 bases). The CDR3 covers 14 residues. Trimming took 6 bases from V and 0 from J, leaving 11 bases between them. Per the germline V gene, CDR1 is MNHEY and CDR2 is SMNVEV (reference sequence). CDR3 DNA: TGTGCCAGCAGGTCAGGGCCGGTGAACACTGAAGCTTTCTTT. Residues: CASRSGPVNTEAFF.

This clonotype showed up many times. Because the CDR3's place on the DNA is in doubt, the DNA is left out and the CDR3 is given as listed by TCRdb. This chain uses TRBV27 with TRBJ1-5; TRBD1 is taken as the D call from the table, unchecked against the DNA. Counting both end residues, the CDR3 totals 14 amino acids. Germline CDR1 reads MNHEY; CDR2 reads SMNVEV (reference sequence). This chain's CDR3 is CASSFSGPGQPQHF.

This clonotype came up a few times. The chain joins TRBV7-9 to TRBJ2-5; TRBD1 aligns across 10 bases. J lost 5 bases, V lost 4 bases, and 10 bases had no gene match. The CDR3 has 16 amino acids. Germline lookup yields CDR1 SEHNR and CDR2 FQNEAQ (reference sequence). CDR3 DNA sequence: TGTGCCAGCAGCTCTAACCGGGACAGGGGTTTGGAGACCCAGTACTTC. It specifies CASSSNRDRGLETQYF.

This clonotype has a handful of counts. The J gene is TRBJ2-5, the V gene TRBV30; tentatively, D is TRBD1 (5 bases). V was clipped by 1 base and J by 4 bases, with 7 bases between them. The germline CDR1 and CDR2 sequences are GTSNPN and SVGIG (reference sequence). CDR3 length: 12 amino acids. The CDR3 sequence is CAWSGQGETQYF. CDR3 sequence (DNA): TGTGCCTGGAGTGGCCAGGGAGAGACCCAGTACTTC.

This clonotype has ten or more counts. This chain uses TRBV30 with TRBJ2-7; D unresolved. This CDR3 spans 11 amino acids. Germline lookup yields CDR1 GTSNPN and CDR2 SVGIG (reference sequence). Trimming stripped 5 bases from V and 1 base from J, with 6 bases between. The CDR3 protein is CAWQGSYEQYF. As DNA, the CDR3 is TGTGCCTGGCAAGGGTCCTACGAGCAGTACTTC.